Each of the 4 T cell receptor beta chains below was sequenced from the same sample in a study of response to subunit inactivated influenza vaccine. TCRdb used MiXCR to reprocess the RT-PCR reads, holding one entry per CDR3 protein. The sample holds fewer than 600,000 distinct CDR3 sequences; less than 7.5% are singletons and the top ten take less than 15%. This specimen was PBMCs from blood, taken around 25 months after vaccination. Every receptor here comes from a man aged 45 to 75 who received an inactivated influenza vaccine.

This clonotype was picked up many times. The V gene is TRBV7-2, the J gene TRBJ1-3, with D uncertain. V shed 6 bases and J shed 0 bases, with 9 bases lying between them. The CDR3 loop spans 14 amino acids. Germline CDR1 is SGHTA and CDR2 is FQGNSA. The CDR3 reads CASRPQSSGNTIYF. The CDR3, as DNA: TGTGCCAGCAGACCGCAGAGCTCTGGAAACACCATATATTTT.

Ten or more counts support this clonotype. The chain is built from TRBV5-1 and TRBJ1-2, with D uncertain. From germline, CDR1 is SGHRS and CDR2 YFSETQ. The CDR3 is made up of 15 amino acids. V gave up 3 bases and J gave up 2 bases, with 14 bases separating them. This CDR3 is CASSYSPRSNYGYTF. Here the CDR3 DNA reads TGCGCCAGCAGCTACTCCCCTAGGTCCAACTATGGCTACACCTTC.

Many counts were recorded for this clonotype. The V gene is TRBV7-2, the J gene TRBJ2-1; the D is unclear. This CDR3 region has 13 residues. Deletions cut 1 base from V and 10 bases from J, with 11 bases between. The germline gives CDR1 SGHTA, CDR2 FQGNSA. The CDR3 coding sequence is TGTGCCAGCAGCTTAGAATCTTTCCAAGAGCAGTTCTTC. It codes for CASSLESFQEQFF.

CDR3: CATSGSPEQPQHF. The CDR3 DNA follows: TGTGCCACCTCAGGGTCCCCTGAGCAGCCCCAGCATTTT. V and J are TRBV24-1 and TRBJ1-5; D perhaps matches TRBD1 (5 bases). The CDR3 is 13 amino acids. Germline CDR1 reads KGHDR; CDR2 reads SFDVKD. V was trimmed by 9 bases and J by 7 bases, leaving 15 bases between them.